These 21 T cell receptor beta chains came from one sample sequenced in a study of regulatory T cells in long-lasting Graves disease. Investigators prepared the TCR beta libraries by applying iRepertoire HTBI primers and Arm-PCR of CDR3 regions. MiXCR, run by TCRdb on the multiplex PCR reads, gives a single entry per CDR3 protein. The sample consists of 420,000 or so distinct CDR3 sequences, about 17% of them appearing once. Stated time point: newly diagnosed GD, antithyroid drugs for less than 3 months. The authors made the TCR library using RNA they extracted from PBMCs. This sample was also put to use in a study of T cells in Graves' hyperthyroidism and ophthalmopathy.

The starting material was peripheral blood mononuclear cells (PBMCs), obtained at new diagnosis, from a patient treated with antithyroid drugs. Receptors were obtained from a woman between 18 and 29 years old with Graves disease.

With respect to this clonotype: A much larger clone is a single base away; this may be a read error. The V and J genes are TRBV29-1 and TRBJ2-3; maybe TRBD1 (5 bases). Germline V CDR1 and CDR2: SQVTM, ANQGSEA. V was pared by 6 bases and J by 5 bases, with 21 bases between. This CDR3 comprises 15 residues. The CDR3: CSVSTRAGWEDTQYF. In nucleotides, the CDR3 is TGCAGCGTCTCCACAAGGGCAGGGTGGGAAGATACGCAGTATTTT.

This clonotype was observed at least ten times. Here the CDR3 DNA reads TGTGCCAGCAGTTACGACTACACCTACAATGAGCAGTTCTTC. It translates to CASSYDYTYNEQFF. J is TRBJ2-1 and V is TRBV6-5, with D perhaps matching TRBD2 (5 bases). The CDR3 runs to 14 residues. V lost 2 bases, J lost 2 bases, and 7 bases lay in between. Per germline, CDR1 MNHEY and CDR2 SVGAGI.

This clonotype was counted only a few times. The chain joins TRBV5-1 to TRBJ2-2; 9 bases map to TRBD1. V lost 3 bases, J lost 6 bases, and 3 bases stayed unmatched. This CDR3 is 14 amino acids long. Germline V lookup: CDR1 SGHRS, CDR2 YFSETQ. CDR3 in DNA: TGCGCCAGCAGCTGGACAGGGGAGGCCGGGGAGCTGTTTTTT. It yields the protein CASSWTGEAGELFF.

The chain is built from TRBV10-3 and TRBJ1-1; D is possibly TRBD1 (5 bases). The length of the CDR3 is 13 residues. In germline, CDR1 is ENHRY, CDR2 SYGVKD. V lost 9 bases and J lost 1, with 12 bases in between. The CDR3: CAIKTDQNTEAFF. For the CDR3, the DNA is TGTGCCATAAAGACAGACCAGAACACTGAAGCTTTCTTT.

The chain joins TRBV6-1 to TRBJ1-4; maybe TRBD1 (6 bases). Trimming cost V 6 bases and J 8 bases, with 10 bases left between them. This CDR3 contains 12 residues. Germline V gene sequence: CDR1 MNHNS, CDR2 SASEGT. CDR3 loop: CASRQGIEKLFF. As DNA, the CDR3 is TGTGCCAGCAGGCAGGGGATAGAAAAACTGTTTTTT.

This clonotype appeared many times. The chain combines TRBV2 with TRBJ2-2, with D hard to call. Trimming took off 8 bases at V and 1 base at J, with 14 bases between the two ends. Germline V lookup: CDR1 SNHLY, CDR2 FYNNEI. CDR3 size: 15 residues. DNA of the CDR3: TGTGCCAGCCGCCCCTGGGCGGTGAACACCGGGGAGCTGTTTTTT. Translation gives CASRPWAVNTGELFF.

The sample holds many counts of this clonotype. The chain carries TRBV30 and TRBJ2-3, with D tentatively TRBD2 (6 bases). The CDR3 is made up of 13 amino acids. V was clipped by 1 base and J by 1 base, with 6 bases between them. The V gene's germline CDR1 is GTSNPN and CDR2 SVGIG (reference sequence). The CDR3 region has the DNA TGTGCCTGGAGTGCGGGAGGCACAGATACGCAGTATTTT. This encodes CAWSAGGTDTQYF.

This clonotype was counted ten times or more. The J gene is TRBJ1-1, the V gene TRBV11-1; D remains unclear. Germline V gene lookup returns CDR1 SGHAT and CDR2 FQDESV (reference sequence). This CDR3 is 13 amino acids long. V shed 1 base and J shed 3 bases, with 6 bases lying between them. CDR3: CASSLGRDTEAFF. CDR3 DNA sequence: TGTGCCAGCAGCTTAGGCAGAGACACTGAAGCTTTCTTT.

This clonotype was recorded at least ten times. The chain combines TRBV7-9 with TRBJ2-1; 14 bases line up with TRBD2. V dropped 3 bases and J dropped 0; count of bases not matched to a gene: 7. The CDR3 runs 19 residues. Per germline, CDR1 SEHNR and CDR2 FQNEAQ (reference sequence). CDR3 amino acids: CASSLTSGRAWVSYNEQFF. CDR3 sequence (DNA): TGTGCCAGCAGCTTGACTAGCGGGAGGGCCTGGGTCTCCTACAATGAGCAGTTCTTC.

At least ten counts were recorded for this clonotype. The chain recombines TRBV28 with TRBJ2-3; possible D gene TRBD1, 6 bases. Germline V gives CDR1 MDHEN, CDR2 SYDVKM. Between the trimmed V and J ends, which lost 5 bases and 2 bases, there was a span of 14 bases. The CDR3 extends over 15 amino acids. The CDR3 DNA reads TGTGCCAGCAGTGCCCCGGACAGACTCACAGATACGCAGTATTTT. It specifies CASSAPDRLTDTQYF.

This clonotype was observed a few times. A read error may account for a junction end that differs from germline. V usage is TRBV28 and J usage is TRBJ2-1, with 10 bases matching TRBD2. The CDR3 extends over 16 amino acids. The germline gives CDR1 MDHEN, CDR2 SYDVKM. CDR3: CASSLTGTSAPNEQFF. The CDR3 bases are TGCGCCAGCAGTTTAACCGGGACTAGCGCTCCGAATGAGCAGTTCTTC.

The V gene is TRBV29-1, the J gene TRBJ2-7, with 7 positions matching TRBD1. With V trimmed by 6 bases and J by 4 bases, 6 bases remained unmatched. The CDR3 covers 12 residues. CDR1 is SQVTM and CDR2 is ANQGSEA in the germline V gene. The CDR3 reads CSVTGTAYEQYF. The CDR3 DNA sequence: TGCAGCGTCACCGGGACAGCTTACGAGCAGTACTTC.

The table lists this clonotype with many counts. The rearrangement joins TRBV11-2 to TRBJ2-3, with 10 bases aligning to TRBD2. Germline V gene data show CDR1 as SGHAT and CDR2 as FQNNGV. Trimming took 4 bases from V and 6 from J; bases not matched to a gene: 13. The CDR3 contains 17 residues. CDR3 sequence: CASSSGGLAGVGDTQYF. In nucleotides, the CDR3 is TGTGCCAGCAGCTCGGGGGGTCTAGCGGGAGTTGGTGATACGCAGTATTTT.

The rearrangement uses TRBV6-5 and TRBJ2-3; 8 bases align to TRBD2. Germline lookup yields CDR1 MNHEY and CDR2 SVGAGI. After removal of 0 bases from V and 6 bases from J, the junction contained 8 bases not matched to a gene. CDR3 length: 16 amino acids. CDR3 sequence reads: CASSYSRSGRVDTQYF. The CDR3 coding sequence is TGTGCCAGCAGTTACTCGCGGAGCGGGAGAGTCGATACGCAGTATTTT.

This clonotype occurred many times. The chain uses TRBV4-3 and TRBJ1-6; a weak D match, TRBD1 (5 bases). With 0 bases removed from V and 6 bases from J, the gap between germline ends came to 12 bases. Germline loops: CDR1 LGHNA, CDR2 YSLEER. This CDR3 region has 16 residues. CDR3 residues: CASSQDERGGNSPLHF. CDR3 in DNA: TGCGCCAGCAGCCAAGATGAGAGGGGAGGTAATTCACCCCTCCACTTT.

This clonotype was detected ten times or more. This chain connects TRBV2 to TRBJ1-2, with D hard to call. The CDR3 covers 13 residues. Per germline, CDR1 SNHLY and CDR2 FYNNEI. The V end lost 7 bases, the J end lost 2 bases, and 11 bases lay between the germline ends. The CDR3 nucleotides are TGTGCCAGCAATAGCCGCGGAAACTATGGCTACACCTTC. Its translation: CASNSRGNYGYTF.

This clonotype was counted a few times. The chain combines TRBV7-2 with TRBJ2-2, with a possible D match to TRBD2 (6 bases). CDR1 is SGHTA and CDR2 is FQGNSA in the germline V gene. The CDR3 sequence is 14 residues long. Trimming removed 1 base at V and 4 bases at J, with 7 bases between. In DNA form, the CDR3 reads TGTGCCAGCAGCTTAGTAGCGGTCACCGGGGAGCTGTTTTTT. Translating gives CASSLVAVTGELFF.

This clonotype was recorded at least ten times. V and J are TRBV28 and TRBJ2-3, with 11 bases fitting TRBD2. The trim removed 6 bases at V and 3 bases at J, leaving 5 bases unmatched. The CDR3 is 15 amino acids. The germline CDR1 and CDR2 sequences are MDHEN and SYDVKM. The CDR3 coding sequence is TGTGCCAGCAGACTAGCGGGGGCGGGTACAGATACGCAGTATTTT. Residues: CASRLAGAGTDTQYF.

This CDR3 reads CASSVGRNTEAFF. As DNA, the CDR3 is TGTGCCAGCAGTGTGGGGCGGAACACTGAAGCTTTCTTT. The chain uses TRBV28 and TRBJ1-1, with D perhaps matching TRBD1 (5 bases). This CDR3 has 13 residues. Between the trimmed V and J ends, which lost 5 bases and 1 base, there was a span of 8 bases. Germline CDR1 is MDHEN and CDR2 is SYDVKM. Filled out from reference TRBV28 and TRBJ1-1, the complete variable domain reads DVKVTQSSRYLVKRTGEKVFLECVQDMDHENMFWYRQDPGLGLRLIYFSYDVKMKEKGDIPEGYSVSREKKERFSLILESASTNQTSMYLCASSVGRNTEAFFGQGTRLTVV.

To note about this clonotype: A much larger clone differs from this one at a single base, so this may be a read error. The final CDR3 position lacks the conserved phenylalanine or tryptophan, pointing to a likely read error. V usage is TRBV6-2 or TRBV6-3 and J usage is TRBJ2-1; 8 bases are a match to TRBD2. CDR1 and CDR2 (germline): MNHEY, SVGEGT. Germline trimming cut 5 bases from V and 0 bases from J; bases unmatched to any gene: 3. There are 15 residues in the CDR3. The chain's CDR3 is CASSPSGYSYNEQFS. In nucleotides, the CDR3 is TGTGCCAGCAGTCCTAGCGGGTACTCCTACAATGAGCAGTTCTCC.

The V gene is TRBV20-1, the J gene TRBJ1-4, with TRBD1 as a possible D gene (5 bases). Germline lookup yields CDR1 DFQATT and CDR2 SNEGSKA (reference sequence). V dropped 0 bases and J dropped 4 bases, with 12 bases sitting between them. The CDR3 totals 15 residues. The CDR3 DNA reads as TGCAGTGCTAGAGAGCCAGGGCCCCATAATGAAAAACTGTTTTTT. Protein sequence: CSAREPGPHNEKLFF.